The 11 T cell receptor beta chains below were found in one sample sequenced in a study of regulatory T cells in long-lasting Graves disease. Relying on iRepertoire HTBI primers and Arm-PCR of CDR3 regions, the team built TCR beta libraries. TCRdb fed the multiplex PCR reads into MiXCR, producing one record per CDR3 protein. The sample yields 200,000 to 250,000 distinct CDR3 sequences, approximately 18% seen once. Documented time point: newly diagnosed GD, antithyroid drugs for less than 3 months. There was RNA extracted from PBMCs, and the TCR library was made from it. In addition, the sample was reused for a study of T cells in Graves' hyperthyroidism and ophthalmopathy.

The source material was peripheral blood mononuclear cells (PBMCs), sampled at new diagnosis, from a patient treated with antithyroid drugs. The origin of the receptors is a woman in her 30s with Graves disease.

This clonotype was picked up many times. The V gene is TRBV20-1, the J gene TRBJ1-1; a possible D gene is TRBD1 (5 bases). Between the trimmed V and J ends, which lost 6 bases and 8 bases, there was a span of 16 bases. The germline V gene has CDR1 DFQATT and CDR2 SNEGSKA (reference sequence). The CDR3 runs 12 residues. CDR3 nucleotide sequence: TGCAGTGCAACCCAGGGTTTGATGGAAGCTTTCTTT. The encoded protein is CSATQGLMEAFF.

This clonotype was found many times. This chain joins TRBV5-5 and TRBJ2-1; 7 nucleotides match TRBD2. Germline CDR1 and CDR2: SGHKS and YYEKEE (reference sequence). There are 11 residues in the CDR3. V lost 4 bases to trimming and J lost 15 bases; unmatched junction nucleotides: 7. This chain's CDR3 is CASSRTSARFF. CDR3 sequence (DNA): TGTGCCAGCAGCCGTACTAGCGCCCGGTTCTTC.

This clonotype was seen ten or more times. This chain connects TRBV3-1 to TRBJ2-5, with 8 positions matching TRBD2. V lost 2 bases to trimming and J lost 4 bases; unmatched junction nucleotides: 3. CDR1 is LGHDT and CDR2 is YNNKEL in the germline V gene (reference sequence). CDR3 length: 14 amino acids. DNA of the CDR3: TGTGCCAGCAGCCAAAGCCGGGGGGGAGAGACCCAGTACTTC. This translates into CASSQSRGGETQYF.

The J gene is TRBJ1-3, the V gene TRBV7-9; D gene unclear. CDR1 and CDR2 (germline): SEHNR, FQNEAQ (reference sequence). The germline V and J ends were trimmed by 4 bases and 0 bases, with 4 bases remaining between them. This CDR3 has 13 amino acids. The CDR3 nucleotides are TGTGCCAGCAGCTCTCCCTCTGGAAACACCATATATTTT. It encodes CASSSPSGNTIYF. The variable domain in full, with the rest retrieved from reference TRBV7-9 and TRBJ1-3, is DTGVSQNPRHKITKRGQNVTFRCDPISEHNRLYWYRQTLGQGPEFLTYFQNEAQLEKSRLLSDRFSAERPKGSFSTLEIQRTEQGDSAMYLCASSSPSGNTIYFGEGSWLTVV.

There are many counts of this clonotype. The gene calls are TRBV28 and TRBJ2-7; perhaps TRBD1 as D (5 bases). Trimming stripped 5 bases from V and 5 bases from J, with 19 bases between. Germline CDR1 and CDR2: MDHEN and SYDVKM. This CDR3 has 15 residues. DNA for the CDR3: TGTGCCAGCAGTCCCCCGACAGTCCCTAAGGACGAGCAGTACTTC. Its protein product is CASSPPTVPKDEQYF.

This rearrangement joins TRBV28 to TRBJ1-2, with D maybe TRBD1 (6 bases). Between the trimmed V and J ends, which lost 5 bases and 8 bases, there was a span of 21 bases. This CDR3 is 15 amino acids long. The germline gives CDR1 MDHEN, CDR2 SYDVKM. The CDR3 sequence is CASSPPTGGAKGYTF. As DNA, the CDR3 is TGTGCCAGCAGTCCACCCACGGGGGGGGCGAAAGGCTACACCTTC.

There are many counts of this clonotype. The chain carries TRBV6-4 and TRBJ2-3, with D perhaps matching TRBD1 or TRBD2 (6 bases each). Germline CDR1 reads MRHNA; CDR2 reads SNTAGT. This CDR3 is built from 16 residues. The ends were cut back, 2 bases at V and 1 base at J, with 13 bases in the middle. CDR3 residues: CASSDGEGGGTDTQYF. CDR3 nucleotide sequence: TGTGCCAGCAGTGACGGAGAGGGGGGAGGCACAGATACGCAGTATTTT.

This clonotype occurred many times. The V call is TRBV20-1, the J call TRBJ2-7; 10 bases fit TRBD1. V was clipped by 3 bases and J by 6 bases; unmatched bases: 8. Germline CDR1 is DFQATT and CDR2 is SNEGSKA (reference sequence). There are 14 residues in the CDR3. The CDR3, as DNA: TGCAGTGCTAGTTCCGACAGGGGGCGTTCCGAGCAGTACTTC. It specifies CSASSDRGRSEQYF.

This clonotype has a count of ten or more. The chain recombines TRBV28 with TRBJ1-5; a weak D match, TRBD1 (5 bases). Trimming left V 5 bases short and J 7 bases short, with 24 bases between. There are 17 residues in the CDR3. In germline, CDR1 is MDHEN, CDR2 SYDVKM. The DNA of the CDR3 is TGTGCCAGCAGTCCTACTAAAGGGACGGGGAATCGACAGCCCCAGCATTTT. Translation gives CASSPTKGTGNRQPQHF.

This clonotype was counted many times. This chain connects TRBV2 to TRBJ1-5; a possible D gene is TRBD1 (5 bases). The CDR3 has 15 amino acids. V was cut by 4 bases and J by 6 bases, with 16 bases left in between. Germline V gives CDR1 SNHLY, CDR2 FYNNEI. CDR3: CASSGPGRGLQPQHF. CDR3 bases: TGTGCCAGCAGTGGACCGGGACGGGGACTTCAGCCCCAGCATTTT.

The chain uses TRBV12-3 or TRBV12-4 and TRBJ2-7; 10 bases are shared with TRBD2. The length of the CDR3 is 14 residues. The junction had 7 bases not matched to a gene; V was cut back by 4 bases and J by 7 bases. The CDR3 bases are TGTGCCAGCAGTTCTAGCGGACTAGCGGAAGAGCAGTACTTC. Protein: CASSSSGLAEEQYF.